A selection of T cell receptor beta chains follows, all from one sample in a study of CD8+ T cells in alopecia areata. The protocol was immunoSEQ multiplex PCR, while the TCRdb copy is restricted to in-frame clones and leaves out a portion. Found here are fewer than 250,000 clones, 55% to 70% of them singletons; the top ten hold over 0.55%. The specimen comprised CD4+ T cells sorted from blood, sampled at week 4, from a patient treated with tofacitinib. The receptor set was obtained from a human donor with alopecia areata. CDR3s leave out the opening cysteine and the closing phenylalanine or tryptophan. A D gene is named only where the DNA matches it firmly. Clone size is shown for a subset of rows, as once, few, many or a class of expanded clone.

J,V,size,D,CDR3
TRBJ2-7,TRBV7-2,-,-,ASSPDFSSYEQY
TRBJ2-3,TRBV5-1,few,-,ASSLEGNTQY
TRBJ2-1,TRBV7-3,-,-,ASSFRVGGTSSYNEQF
TRBJ2-7,TRBV2,few,TRBD1,ASSPDRVYEQY
TRBJ1-5,TRBV29-1,-,TRBD1,SAQTGEGQPQH
TRBJ1-2,TRBV7-2,-,-,ASSPGPRIETNYGYT
TRBJ2-7,TRBV27,-,TRBD2,ASKTSGIGEQY
TRBJ1-2,TRBV29-1,-,-,SVPQGNYGYT
TRBJ2-7,TRBV23-1,-,-,ASSQSPKHEQY
TRBJ2-5,TRBV20-1,-,TRBD1,SANSGDRGY
TRBJ2-7,TRBV2,few,TRBD2,ASSEGLATEQY